What follows are 11 T cell receptor beta chains derived from one specimen sequenced in a study of T cell changes during pregnancy in multiple sclerosis (dated by TCRdb to about 2019). Libraries were constructed by the immunoSEQ multiplex PCR assay. TCRdb holds this immuneACCESS table with in-frame rearrangements only. Some clones are missing; in checked studies, unresolved V genes explain under half, and the rest has no known cause. In this sample the table shows some 47,000 clones, about 96% of which occur a single time. Clones ranked in the top ten supply 0.89% of the sample. The specimen comprised peripheral blood, sampled in the second trimester of pregnancy. The receptors derive from a female donor with multiple sclerosis, enrolled in a pregnancy study.

As DNA, the CDR3 is TGTGCTAGTGGTACGGGGGCTGGAAACACCATATATTTT. Translating it yields CASGTGAGNTIYF. The J gene is TRBJ1-3, the V gene TRBV12-5, with D possibly matching TRBD1 (5 bases). The V end was cut by 5 bases, the J end by 2 bases, with 7 bases between. This CDR3 is built from 13 residues. CDR1 is LGHNT, CDR2 FRNRAP, per germline. The whole variable domain, filled in from reference TRBV12-5 and TRBJ1-3, reads DARVTQTPRHKVTEMGQEVTMRCQPILGHNTVFWYRQTMMQGLELLAYFRNRAPLDDSGMPKDRFSAEMPDATLATLKIQPSEPRDSAVYFCASGTGAGNTIYFGEGSWLTVV.

In regard to this clone: Mismatch with germline at one junction end may stem from a read error. The CDR3 nucleotides read TGTGCCAGCCGACTGAAAACTGAAGCTTTCTTT. Amino acids: CASRLKTEAFF. This sequence joins TRBV5-8 and TRBJ1-1; D is uncertain. CDR1 is SGHTS, CDR2 YDEGEE, per germline. This CDR3 is 11 amino acids long.

The chain recombines TRBV6-5 with TRBJ1-2, with TRBD1 identical over 9 bases. The CDR3 is made up of 14 amino acids. Germline values: CDR1 MNHEY, CDR2 SVGAGI. J lost 3 bases, V lost 5 bases, and 4 bases had no gene match. For the CDR3, the DNA is TGTGCCAGCAGTCCCGGGACAGGGTACTATGGCTACACCTTC. Translation gives CASSPGTGYYGYTF.

The gene calls are TRBV6-5 and TRBJ1-5; D gene ambiguous. Germline V gives CDR1 MNHEY, CDR2 SVGAGI. The CDR3 contains 15 residues. Trimming removed 4 bases from V and 9 bases from J, with 19 bases in between. CDR3 bases: TGTGCCAGCAGTTCCTTGGCGGGAGAAGGTCGGCCCCAGCATTTT. It specifies CASSSLAGEGRPQHF.

In DNA, the CDR3 is TGTGCCAGCAGCGTAGCCGACAGGGATGGCTACGAGCAGTACTTC. Translation: CASSVADRDGYEQYF. V and J are TRBV9 and TRBJ2-7, with 7 bases identical to TRBD1. The germline CDR1 and CDR2 sequences are SGDLS and YYNGEE. The CDR3 has 15 amino acids. V was clipped by 0 bases and J by 3 bases; unmatched bases: 6. Full variable domain (outside the CDR3, taken from reference TRBV9 and TRBJ2-7): DSGVTQTPKHLITATGQRVTLRCSPRSGDLSVYWYQQSLDQGLQFLIQYYNGEERAKGNILERFSAQQFPDLHSELNLSSLELGDSALYFCASSVADRDGYEQYFGPGTRLTVT.

The V and J genes are TRBV6-5 and TRBJ2-2; D possibly corresponds to TRBD2 (5 bases). V shed 7 bases and J shed 10 bases, with 22 bases lying between them. This CDR3 region has 15 residues. Germline CDR1 and CDR2: MNHEY and SVGAGI. This chain's CDR3 is CASKRRDSYPEELFF. The CDR3 nucleotides are TGTGCCAGCAAGAGACGGGATTCTTATCCCGAGGAGCTGTTTTTT.

The V and J genes are TRBV4-1 and TRBJ2-3; 11 bases are a match to TRBD1. CDR3 length equals 18 residues. The junction had 12 bases not matched to a gene; V was cut back by 3 bases and J by 4 bases. Germline V gene sequence: CDR1 MGHRA, CDR2 YSYEKL. CDR3 nucleotides: TGCGCCAGCAGCCACACTAGGGACAGGGGGTTGAGGGCAGATACGCAGTATTTT. Translated: CASSHTRDRGLRADTQYF.

The chain has TRBV5-8 and TRBJ2-1, with 8 nucleotides matching TRBD2. Trimming took 0 bases from V and 1 from J; bases not matched to a gene: 3. CDR3 length equals 16 residues. Germline V CDR1 and CDR2: SGHTS, YDEGEE. The CDR3 region is CASSLAVAGSYNEQFF. DNA for the CDR3: TGTGCCAGCAGCTTGGCAGTAGCGGGATCCTACAATGAGCAGTTCTTC.

The CDR3 sequence: CASSRWGLREGLPSYNEQFF. The DNA for the CDR3 is TGTGCCAGCAGTCGATGGGGCCTGCGGGAGGGCCTCCCCTCCTACAATGAGCAGTTCTTC. The chain links TRBV6-4 to TRBJ2-1, with TRBD2 identical over 9 bases. The CDR3 length is 20 residues. Unmatched junction bases numbered 17, after V lost 5 bases and J lost 0 bases. Germline V gives CDR1 MRHNA, CDR2 SNTAGT.

This clone was recorded a few times. The V and J genes are TRBV25-1 and TRBJ2-1; TRBD2 agrees at 12 bases. The CDR3 is made up of 14 amino acids. V gave up 3 bases and J gave up 15 bases; unmatched junction bases: 9. Germline V gives CDR1 MGHDK, CDR2 SYGVNS. The CDR3 is CASSDLSTSGSVFF. The CDR3 nucleotides read TGTGCCAGCAGTGACCTTTCGACTAGCGGGAGTGTGTTCTTC. The complete variable domain, with remaining parts taken from reference TRBV25-1 and TRBJ2-1, reads EADIYQTPRYLVIGTGKKITLECSQTMGHDKMYWYQQDPGMELHLIHYSYGVNSTEKGDLSSESTVSRIRTEHFPLTLESARPSHTSQYLCASSDLSTSGSVFFGPGTRLTVL.

The chain employs TRBV5-1 and TRBJ2-2, with 7 bases fitting TRBD2. The germline V gene has CDR1 SGHRS and CDR2 YFSETQ. This CDR3 comprises 15 residues. V was pared by 4 bases and J by 3 bases, with 6 bases of the junction left unmatched. The CDR3 DNA is TGCGCCAGCAGCCCCGGGACTACGGACACCGGGGAGCTGTTTTTT. Translation: CASSPGTTDTGELFF.